This entry lists 3 T cell receptor beta chains sequenced from one sample in a study of CD4 T cells in relation to SARS-CoV-2 and coronaviruses. Sequencing used immunoSEQ multiplex PCR; TCRdb keeps in-frame clones, though not all of them. The table includes tens of thousands of clones, about 94% detected once. CD4+ T cells from unexposed donors were obtained before the COVID-19 pandemic (2011-2018). The specimen was naive CD4+ T cells from PBMCs. Subset specified: naive CD4+ T cells isolated by negative enrichment. Receptor source: a human donor in good health.

The chain employs TRBV9 and TRBJ2-3; D perhaps matches TRBD1 (6 bases). The V end was cut by 1 base, the J end by 4 bases, with 10 bases between. The length of the CDR3 is 14 residues. Germline V gene lookup returns CDR1 SGDLS and CDR2 YYNGEE. CDR3 sequence: CASSVTGLPDTQYF. DNA of the CDR3: TGTGCCAGCAGCGTAACAGGGCTGCCAGATACGCAGTATTTT.

The chain employs TRBV29-1 and TRBJ1-2; no clear D. The CDR3 has 11 residues. Germline V lookup: CDR1 SQVTM, CDR2 ANQGSEA. V was pared by 6 bases and J by 2 bases, with 7 bases between. CDR3 residues: CSVSDNYGYTF. Written as DNA, the CDR3 is TGCAGCGTGTCGGACAACTATGGCTACACCTTC.

The chain couples TRBV20-1 to TRBJ2-1; D uncertain. From germline, CDR1 is DFQATT and CDR2 SNEGSKA (reference sequence). V lost 3 bases to trimming and J lost 5 bases, with 5 bases between them. The CDR3 contains 11 residues. The CDR3 protein is CSARADNEQFF. The CDR3 bases are TGCAGTGCTAGGGCCGACAATGAGCAGTTCTTC.